The clone carrying this T cell receptor (beta chain) was detected only a few times. The data derive from a study of blood T cell repertoires in COVID-19. With 1 base removed from V and 6 bases from J, the gap between germline ends came to 10 bases. This CDR3 region has 15 residues. Germline V gives CDR1 LGHDT, CDR2 YNNKEL (reference sequence). The table came from immunoSEQ multiplex PCR; TCRdb's copy has only in-frame clones and leaves some out. The data hold about 260,000 clones, with 70% to 85% observed a single time. The source material was peripheral blood. The TCR comes from a woman older than 75 with acute or convalescent COVID-19. The genes are TRBV3-1 (or the pseudogene TRBV3-2) and TRBJ1-6, with a weak D call TRBD1 (5 bases). The CDR3 DNA sequence: TGTGCCAGCAGCCAAGGGTCGGGGGGTAATTCACCCCTCCACTTT. Protein sequence: CASSQGSGGNSPLHF.